The present TCR beta chain was sequenced within a study of blood T cell repertoires in COVID-19. Sequencing was performed with immunoSEQ multiplex PCR; in TCRdb, only in-frame clones are kept and a portion is missing. The table shows 50,000 to 75,000 clones, with over 75% occurring only once. The CDR3 totals 14 residues. Germline values: CDR1 LGHDT, CDR2 YNNKEL (reference sequence). V dropped 4 bases and J dropped 1; count of bases not matched to a gene: 2. This sequence originates from an elderly man with active or convalescent COVID-19. This chain uses TRBV3-1 (or the pseudogene TRBV3-2) with TRBJ2-5; 8 bases agree with TRBD2. Material: peripheral blood. CDR3 nucleotides: TGTGCCAGCAGCCCGGGGGGGGGCCAAGAGACCCAGTACTTC. Protein product: CASSPGGGQETQYF.